This T cell receptor (beta chain) came from a study of cytomegalovirus exposure and HLA in healthy donors. Turning to the study itself: T cells numbering about 200 million yielded roughly 120 million unique TCR beta sequences in an earlier analysis. Points from the study as a whole: A further, later analysis showed that HLA-associated TCR beta chains (compared with equally common others) were more clonally expanded.

Trimming took off 0 bases at V and 7 bases at J, with 10 bases between the two ends. The germline gives CDR1 SGDLS, CDR2 YYNGEE. The CDR3 is 13 amino acids. Primers: 60 Vbeta forward and 13 Jbeta reverse. Produced via immunoSEQ multiplex PCR; TCRdb's table is partial and in-frame only. The data show about 86,000 clones, just over 70% seen once. For this clone: The antigen remains unidentified.

The sequence derives from a man aged 60-69 years in good health and CMV-seronegative. The sample was PBMCs. This chain joins TRBV9 and TRBJ1-2, with unresolved D. The CDR3 coding sequence is TGTGCCAGCAGCGTAGGACAATTTAGTGGCTACACCTTC. It specifies CASSVGQFSGYTF.